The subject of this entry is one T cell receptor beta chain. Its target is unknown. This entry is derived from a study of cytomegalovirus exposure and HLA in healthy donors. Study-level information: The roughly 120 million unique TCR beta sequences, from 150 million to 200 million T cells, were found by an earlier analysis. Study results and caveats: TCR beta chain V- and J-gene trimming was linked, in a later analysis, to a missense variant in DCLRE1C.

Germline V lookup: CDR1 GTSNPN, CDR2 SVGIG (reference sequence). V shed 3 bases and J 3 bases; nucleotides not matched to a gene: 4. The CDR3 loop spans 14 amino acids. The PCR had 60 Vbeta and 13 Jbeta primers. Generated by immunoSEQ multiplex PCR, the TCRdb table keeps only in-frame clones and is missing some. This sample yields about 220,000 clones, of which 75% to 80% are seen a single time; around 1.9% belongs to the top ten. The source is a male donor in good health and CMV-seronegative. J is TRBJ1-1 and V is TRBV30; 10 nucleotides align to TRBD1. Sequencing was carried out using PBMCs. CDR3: CAWSHGQGDTEAFF. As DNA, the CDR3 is TGTGCCTGGAGCCACGGACAGGGGGACACTGAAGCTTTCTTT.